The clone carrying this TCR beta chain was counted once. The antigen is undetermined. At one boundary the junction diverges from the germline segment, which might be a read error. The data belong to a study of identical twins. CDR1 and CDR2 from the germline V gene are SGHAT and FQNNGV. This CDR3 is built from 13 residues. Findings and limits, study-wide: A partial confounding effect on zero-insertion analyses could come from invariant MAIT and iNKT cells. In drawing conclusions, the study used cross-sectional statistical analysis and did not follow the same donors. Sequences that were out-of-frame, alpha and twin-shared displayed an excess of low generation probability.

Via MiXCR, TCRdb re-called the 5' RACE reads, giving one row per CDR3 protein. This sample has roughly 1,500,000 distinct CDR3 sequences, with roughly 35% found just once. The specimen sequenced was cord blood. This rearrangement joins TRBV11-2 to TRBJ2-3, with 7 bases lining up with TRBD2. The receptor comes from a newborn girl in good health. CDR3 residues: CAGRSGATDTQYF. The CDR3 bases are TGTGCCGGCAGGAGCGGGGCCACAGATACGCAGTATTTT.